This is a list of T cell receptor beta chains from one sample in a study of regulatory T cells in long-lasting Graves disease. One entry per CDR3 protein results from TCRdb running MiXCR on the multiplex PCR reads. The sample consists of about 540,000 distinct CDR3 sequences, about 13% of them appearing once. This sample was shared with a second study, whose subject was T cells in Graves' hyperthyroidism and ophthalmopathy.

This material consisted of peripheral blood mononuclear cells (PBMCs), taken at new diagnosis, from a patient treated with antithyroid drugs. The source of these receptors is a man younger than 45 with Graves disease. Each CDR3 is given with its conserved first and last residue. A D gene is named only where the DNA matches it firmly. Clone size is given for some rows only: seen once, a few or many times, or a class if the clone is expanded.

DNA: TGTGCCAGTGGCACACGCGCCATGAACACTGAAGCTTTCTTT; CDR3: CASGTRAMNTEAFF; size: many; J: TRBJ1-1; D: NA; V: TRBV3-1
DNA: TGCGCCAGCAGCCAAAGACTACCTAGAGCGGGTCGTGAAAAAAACATTCAGTACTTC; CDR3: CASSQRLPRAGREKNIQYF; size: NA; J: TRBJ2-4; D: NA; V: TRBV4-1
DNA: TGCAGTGCTAGTGAGGAGTACACAGATACGCAGTATTTT; CDR3: CSASEEYTDTQYF; size: many; J: TRBJ2-3; D: NA; V: TRBV20-1
DNA: TGTGCCAGCAGCGGAAGCGGGAGGGGACCCGGCTACGAGCAGTACTTC; CDR3: CASSGSGRGPGYEQYF; size: few; J: TRBJ2-7; D: TRBD2; V: TRBV9
DNA: TGTGCCAGCAGTCCCGCTCAAGGGGGCTACACCTTC; CDR3: CASSPAQGGYTF; size: many; J: TRBJ1-2; D: NA; V: TRBV28
DNA: TGTGCCAGTATCCTACAGGGGGCATTCCCATCCCGCGGCTACACCTTC; CDR3: CASILQGAFPSRGYTF; size: NA; J: TRBJ1-2; D: TRBD1; V: TRBV19
DNA: TGCGCCAGCAGCGTAGACCCGGGGGGTTCCTACGAGCAGTACTTC; CDR3: CASSVDPGGSYEQYF; size: NA; J: TRBJ2-7; D: TRBD2; V: TRBV5-1
DNA: TGTGCCAGCAGACCGGGACAGGGACCAGAGACCCAGTACTTC; CDR3: CASRPGQGPETQYF; size: few; J: TRBJ2-5; D: TRBD1; V: TRBV28
DNA: TGTGCCAGCAGCCAGATCCAGGGGGCAGGAAACACCATATATTTT; CDR3: CASSQIQGAGNTIYF; size: few; J: TRBJ1-3; D: TRBD1; V: TRBV11-2
DNA: TGTGCCTGGAGTCTATGGGGTAGGGAGCAGTACTTC; CDR3: CAWSLWGREQYF; size: NA; J: TRBJ2-7; D: NA; V: TRBV30
DNA: TGTGCCAGCAGTTTATGGACTAGCGGGAAGGATACGCAGTATTTT; CDR3: CASSLWTSGKDTQYF; size: many; J: TRBJ2-3; D: TRBD2; V: TRBV27
DNA: TGTGCCAGCAGTGACTCCCCCAGGCTAGCGGGAAGGGTGCAGTTCTTC; CDR3: CASSDSPRLAGRVQFF; size: NA; J: TRBJ2-1; D: TRBD2; V: TRBV6-4
DNA: TGCGCCAGCAGCCTGGTCGCAGGGAGCTCCTACGAGCAGTACTTC; CDR3: CASSLVAGSSYEQYF; size: many; J: TRBJ2-7; D: NA; V: TRBV5-1
DNA: TGTGCCAGCAGCCGCCCGGGCAGGGTGGCCACCGGGGAGCTGTTTTTT; CDR3: CASSRPGRVATGELFF; size: many; J: TRBJ2-2; D: NA; V: TRBV12-3/TRBV12-4
DNA: TGTGCCAGCAGTTTAGGCCAGGGGGCGATCGGGGAGCTGTTTTTT; CDR3: CASSLGQGAIGELFF; size: NA; J: TRBJ2-2; D: TRBD1; V: TRBV12-3/TRBV12-4
DNA: TGTGCCAGTAGTATGGAGACCTTGCGTGGCTACACCTTC; CDR3: CASSMETLRGYTF; size: few; J: TRBJ1-2; D: NA; V: TRBV19
DNA: TGCGCCAGCAGCTTGGGGACTAGCGGGAGGGCCTTGCGGAATACGCAGTATTTT; CDR3: CASSLGTSGRALRNTQYF; size: many; J: TRBJ2-3; D: TRBD2; V: TRBV5-1
DNA: TGTGCCAGCAGCTCCACAGGGGACCATGGCTACACCTTC; CDR3: CASSSTGDHGYTF; size: many; J: TRBJ1-2; D: TRBD1; V: TRBV6-1
DNA: TGTGCCAGCAGCTTAGTGGGGGCCCGCGGATACGAGCAGTACTTC; CDR3: CASSLVGARGYEQYF; size: many; J: TRBJ2-7; D: NA; V: TRBV7-2
DNA: TGTGCCAGCAGTCAGGGGATAGGTGGCTACACCTTC; CDR3: CASSQGIGGYTF; size: many; J: TRBJ1-2; D: NA; V: TRBV9
DNA: TGCAGCGTTGATTGGAACGGGGGGGGCGAGCAGTACTTC; CDR3: CSVDWNGGGEQYF; size: many; J: TRBJ2-7; D: TRBD2; V: TRBV29-1
DNA: TGCGCCAGCAGACTTGGGGACGGACTCTACGAGCAGTACTTC; CDR3: CASRLGDGLYEQYF; size: few; J: TRBJ2-7; D: NA; V: TRBV5-1
DNA: TGTGCCAGCAGCCAAGGACAACTTGCTGGGGTCGAGCAGTACTTC; CDR3: CASSQGQLAGVEQYF; size: many; J: TRBJ2-7; D: NA; V: TRBV3-1
DNA: TGTGCCAGCAGCCCGGGACAGGGTTGGTACGAGCAGTACTTC; CDR3: CASSPGQGWYEQYF; size: NA; J: TRBJ2-7; D: TRBD1; V: TRBV5-5
DNA: TGTGCCAGCAGCCCCCTCACCCTCGCCGGGGAGCTGTTTTTT; CDR3: CASSPLTLAGELFF; size: NA; J: TRBJ2-2; D: NA; V: TRBV9
DNA: TGCAGCGTTTTTGGGACGGGGGAGACTGAAGCTTTCTTT; CDR3: CSVFGTGETEAFF; size: NA; J: TRBJ1-1; D: NA; V: TRBV29-1
DNA: TGCGCCAACAGTGAGTCACGGGACAGGGGGGTCAGCACTGAAGCTTTCTTT; CDR3: CANSESRDRGVSTEAFF; size: few; J: TRBJ1-1; D: TRBD1; V: TRBV10-1
DNA: TGTGCCAGCAGTGCCGACGGGGCGCTGAGGGGGTTTAACTATGGCTACACCTTC; CDR3: CASSADGALRGFNYGYTF; size: few; J: TRBJ1-2; D: NA; V: TRBV27
DNA: TGCAGTGCTAGAGTTAGGCTAGCGGGTCGATACGAGCAGTACTTC; CDR3: CSARVRLAGRYEQYF; size: NA; J: TRBJ2-7; D: TRBD2; V: TRBV20-1
DNA: TGTGCTGGTCGGACAGGCCGGTTGAACACTGAAGCTTTCTTT; CDR3: CAGRTGRLNTEAFF; size: many; J: TRBJ1-1; D: TRBD1; V: TRBV28
DNA: TGTGCCAGCAGCACACTAGCGGACAATGAGCAGTTCTTC; CDR3: CASSTLADNEQFF; size: many; J: TRBJ2-1; D: TRBD2; V: TRBV5-4